This T cell receptor beta chain is drawn from a study of blood T cell repertoires in COVID-19. Only in-frame clones appear in the TCRdb table, and some are missing; sequencing was by immunoSEQ multiplex PCR. The sample lists about 150,000 clones; roughly 81% were seen once. This clone appeared a few times. Unmatched junction bases numbered 5, after V lost 5 bases and J lost 0 bases. The germline V gene has CDR1 WSHSY and CDR2 SAAADI. This CDR3 contains 16 residues. The chain has TRBV10-2 and TRBJ2-2, with 8 bases that match TRBD2. Sequenced input: peripheral blood. The clonotype was recovered from a woman aged 80 or older with COVID-19, enrolled during active disease. The CDR3: CASSIGLAANTGELFF. DNA of the CDR3: TGCGCCAGCAGTATAGGACTAGCCGCGAACACCGGGGAGCTGTTTTTT.